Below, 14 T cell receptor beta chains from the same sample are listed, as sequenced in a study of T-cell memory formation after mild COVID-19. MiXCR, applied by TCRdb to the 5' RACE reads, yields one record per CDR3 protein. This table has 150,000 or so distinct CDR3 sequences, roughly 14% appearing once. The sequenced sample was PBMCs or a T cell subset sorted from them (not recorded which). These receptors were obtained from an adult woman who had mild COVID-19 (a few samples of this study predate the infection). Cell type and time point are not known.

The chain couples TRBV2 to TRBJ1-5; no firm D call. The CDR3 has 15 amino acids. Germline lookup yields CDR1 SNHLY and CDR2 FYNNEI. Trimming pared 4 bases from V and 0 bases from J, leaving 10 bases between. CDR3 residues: CASSGRQNSNQPQHF. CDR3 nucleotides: TGTGCCAGCAGTGGTCGTCAGAATAGCAATCAGCCCCAGCATTTT.

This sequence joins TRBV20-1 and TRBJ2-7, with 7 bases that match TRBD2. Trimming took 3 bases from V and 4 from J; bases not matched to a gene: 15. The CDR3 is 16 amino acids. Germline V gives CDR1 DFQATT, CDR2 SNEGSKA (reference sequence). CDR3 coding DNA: TGCAGTGCTAGGGCGACTAGCCCTAGGGCTGGGTACGAGCAGTACTTC. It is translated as CSARATSPRAGYEQYF.

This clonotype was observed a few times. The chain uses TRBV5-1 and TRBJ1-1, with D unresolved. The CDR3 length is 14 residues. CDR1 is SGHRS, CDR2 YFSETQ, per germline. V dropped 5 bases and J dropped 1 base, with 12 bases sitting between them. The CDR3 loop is CASRTGRTNTEAFF. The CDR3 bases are TGCGCCAGCAGGACCGGGAGAACGAACACTGAAGCTTTCTTT.

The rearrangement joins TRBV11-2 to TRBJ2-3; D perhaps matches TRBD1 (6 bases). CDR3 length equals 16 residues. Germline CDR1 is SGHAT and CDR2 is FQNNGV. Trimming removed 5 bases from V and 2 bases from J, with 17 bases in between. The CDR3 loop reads CASSIHRVDPTDTQYF. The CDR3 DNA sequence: TGTGCCAGCAGCATTCACAGGGTAGATCCCACAGATACGCAGTATTTT.

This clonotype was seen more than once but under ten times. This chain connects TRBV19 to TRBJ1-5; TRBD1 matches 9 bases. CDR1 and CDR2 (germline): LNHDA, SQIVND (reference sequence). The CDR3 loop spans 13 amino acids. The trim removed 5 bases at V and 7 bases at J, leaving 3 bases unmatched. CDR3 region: CASSGTGRQPQHF. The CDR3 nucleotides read TGTGCCAGTAGTGGGACAGGGCGGCAGCCCCAGCATTTT. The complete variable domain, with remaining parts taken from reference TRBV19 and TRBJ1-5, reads DGGITQSPKYLFRKEGQNVTLSCEQNLNHDAMYWYRQDPGQGLRLIYYSQIVNDFQKGDIAEGYSVSREKKESFPLTVTSAQKNPTAFYLCASSGTGRQPQHFGDGTRLSIL.

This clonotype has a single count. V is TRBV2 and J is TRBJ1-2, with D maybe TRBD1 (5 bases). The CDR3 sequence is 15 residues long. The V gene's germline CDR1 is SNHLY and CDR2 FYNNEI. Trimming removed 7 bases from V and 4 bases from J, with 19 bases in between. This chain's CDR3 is CASIPGVATSYGYTF. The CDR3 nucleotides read TGTGCCAGCATTCCGGGGGTGGCAACTTCCTATGGCTACACCTTC.

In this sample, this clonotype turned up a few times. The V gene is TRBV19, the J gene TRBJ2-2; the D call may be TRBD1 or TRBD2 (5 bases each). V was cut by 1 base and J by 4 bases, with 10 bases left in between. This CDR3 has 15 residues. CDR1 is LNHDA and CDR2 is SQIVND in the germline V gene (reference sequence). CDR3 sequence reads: CASSIVFGATGELFF. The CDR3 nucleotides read TGTGCCAGTAGTATAGTCTTCGGGGCCACCGGGGAGCTGTTTTTT.

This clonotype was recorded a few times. CDR3 region: CATSDSGLGGNIQYF. The CDR3 DNA reads as TGTGCCACCAGTGATTCGGGACTAGGGGGCAACATTCAGTACTTC. The chain has TRBV24-1 and TRBJ2-4; TRBD2 is a possible D gene (8 bases). CDR1 and CDR2 from the germline V gene are KGHDR and SFDVKD. V was trimmed by 2 bases and J by 7 bases, leaving 14 bases between them. The CDR3 loop spans 15 amino acids.

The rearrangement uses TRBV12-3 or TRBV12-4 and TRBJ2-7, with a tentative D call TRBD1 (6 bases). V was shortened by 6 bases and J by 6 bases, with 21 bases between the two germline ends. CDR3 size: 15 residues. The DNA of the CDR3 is TGTGCCAGCAGCCGACGGACAGCCATGATCAGCGAGCAGTACTTC. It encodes CASSRRTAMISEQYF.

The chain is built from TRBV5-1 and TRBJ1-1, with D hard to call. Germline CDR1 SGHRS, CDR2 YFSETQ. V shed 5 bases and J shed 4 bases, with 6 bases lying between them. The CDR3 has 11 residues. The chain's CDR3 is CASRFGTEAFF. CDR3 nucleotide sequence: TGCGCCAGCAGATTCGGCACTGAAGCTTTCTTT.

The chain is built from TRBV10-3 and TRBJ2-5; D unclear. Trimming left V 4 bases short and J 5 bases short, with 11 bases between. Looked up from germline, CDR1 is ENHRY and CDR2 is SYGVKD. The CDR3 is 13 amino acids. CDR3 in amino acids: CAISGTARETQYF. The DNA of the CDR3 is TGTGCCATCAGTGGAACGGCCAGGGAGACCCAGTACTTC.

DNA for the CDR3: TGTGCCAGCGGACAAAGGTACGGATATTCCTACGAGCAGTACTTC. Amino acid sequence: CASGQRYGYSYEQYF. This chain links TRBV25-1 with TRBJ2-7; tentatively, D is TRBD1 (5 bases). CDR1 MGHDK and CDR2 SYGVNS come from the germline V gene. There are 15 residues in the CDR3. V shed 8 bases and J shed 1 base, with 18 bases lying between them.

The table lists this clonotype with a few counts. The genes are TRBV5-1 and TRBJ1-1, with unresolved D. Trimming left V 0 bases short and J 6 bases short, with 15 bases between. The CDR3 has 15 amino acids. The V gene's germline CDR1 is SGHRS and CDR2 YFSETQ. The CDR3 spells CASSLVRPGIAEAFF. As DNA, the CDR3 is TGCGCCAGCAGCTTGGTTAGACCGGGGATTGCTGAAGCTTTCTTT.

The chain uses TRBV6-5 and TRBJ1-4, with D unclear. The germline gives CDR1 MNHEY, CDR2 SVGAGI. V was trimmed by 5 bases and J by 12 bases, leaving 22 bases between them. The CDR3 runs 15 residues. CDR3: CASSHSTSGRWELFF. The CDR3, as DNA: TGTGCCAGCAGTCATTCGACTAGCGGGAGGTGGGAACTGTTTTTT.